Below, 22 T cell receptor beta chains from the same sample are listed, as sequenced in a study of monozygotic twins with inflammatory bowel disease. TCRdb reprocessed the 5' RACE reads and stores each CDR3 protein as one record, lacking DNA. This sample's table has about 140,000 distinct CDR3 sequences. The sequencing input was blood. Receptors originate from a human donor with ulcerative colitis or Crohn's disease, or a healthy co-twin of an affected twin (not recorded which).

V usage is TRBV20-1 and J usage is TRBJ2-2; TCRdb reports TRBD1, a call that lacks DNA to check it against. The CDR3 totals 19 residues. The V gene's germline CDR1 is DFQATT and CDR2 SNEGSKA (reference sequence). Here the CDR3 reads CSAGGQGLAGTANTGELFF.

This chain joins TRBV7-6 and TRBJ2-1; TCRdb names TRBD1, which stays unverified in the absence of DNA. Germline CDR1 reads SGHVS; CDR2 reads FNYEAQ. The CDR3 sequence is 11 residues long. CDR3 sequence: CASRRTGPQFF.

The J gene is TRBJ1-1, the V gene TRBV7-2. The CDR3 sequence is 12 residues long. Per the germline V gene, CDR1 is SGHTA and CDR2 is FQGNSA. The CDR3 sequence: CASSLMGTEAFF.

The chain links TRBV20-1 to TRBJ2-2. Germline values: CDR1 DFQATT, CDR2 SNEGSKA (reference sequence). This CDR3 has 13 amino acids. The CDR3 loop is CSATKGNTGELFF.

The chain has TRBV7-8 and TRBJ1-1. Germline V gene data show CDR1 as SGHVS and CDR2 as FQNEAQ. The CDR3 totals 16 residues. CDR3 region: CASSLMAGGEYTEAFF.

The rearrangement links TRBV12-3 or TRBV12-4 to TRBJ1-2; no DNA is available, so the TRBD1 call from TCRdb remains unchecked. This CDR3 comprises 15 residues. The CDR3 sequence is CASSGTDPPGVGYTF.

This rearrangement joins TRBV12-3 or TRBV12-4 to TRBJ2-7; TCRdb's D gene call, TRBD2, goes unchecked for lack of DNA. This CDR3 is 13 amino acids long. CDR3: CASSLLAGYEQYF.

The rearrangement uses TRBV20-1 and TRBJ1-4; TCRdb's D call, TRBD1, is unchecked because there is no DNA. Germline values: CDR1 DFQATT, CDR2 SNEGSKA (reference sequence). CDR3 length: 15 amino acids. CDR3 loop: CSATGALPTNEKLFF.

This rearrangement joins TRBV5-5 to TRBJ2-3; the D call of TRBD2 rests on TCRdb alone, since no DNA is present to check it. The CDR3 consists of 18 residues. Per the germline V gene, CDR1 is SGHKS and CDR2 is YYEKEE (reference sequence). The CDR3 is CASSFRAPPSVGTDTQYF.

V and J are TRBV20-1 and TRBJ2-5; TCRdb names TRBD1, which stays unverified in the absence of DNA. The CDR3 consists of 13 residues. Per germline, CDR1 DFQATT and CDR2 SNEGSKA (reference sequence). The CDR3: CSAREGQQETQYF.

The rearrangement uses TRBV5-1 and TRBJ2-7; checking the TCRdb D call of TRBD1 is not possible without DNA. Germline V gene lookup returns CDR1 SGHRS and CDR2 YFSETQ. The CDR3 length is 14 residues. The CDR3 sequence: CASSLMTEYYEQYF.

The chain recombines TRBV20-1 with TRBJ1-5; TCRdb outputs TRBD1, but without DNA this stays unchecked. Germline-derived CDR1 and CDR2 are DFQATT and SNEGSKA (reference sequence). CDR3 length: 16 residues. CDR3 loop: CSARDWGGTANQPQHF.

This chain connects TRBV4-1 to TRBJ2-7. The CDR3 spans 14 residues. Germline V gene data show CDR1 as MGHRA and CDR2 as YSYEKL. This CDR3 reads CASSQGAAYGEQYF.

This chain uses TRBV20-1 with TRBJ2-7; TCRdb designates TRBD1, a call that cannot be tested without DNA. CDR1 is DFQATT and CDR2 is SNEGSKA in the germline V gene (reference sequence). The CDR3 has 15 residues. The CDR3 sequence: CSARAPGASSYEQYF.

This chain joins TRBV12-3 or TRBV12-4 and TRBJ2-3; TCRdb selects TRBD1, and the lack of DNA leaves this call unchecked. This CDR3 spans 15 amino acids. The CDR3 loop is CASSGQGVRTDTQYF.

The rearrangement joins TRBV29-1 to TRBJ2-7; TCRdb outputs TRBD1, but without DNA this stays unchecked. Germline values: CDR1 SQVTM, CDR2 ANQGSEA. The CDR3 spans 13 residues. CDR3 in amino acids: CSVDEGTVNEQYF.

This sequence joins TRBV7-9 and TRBJ2-7; the TCRdb D gene call, TRBD1, has no DNA to confirm it. In germline, CDR1 is SEHNR, CDR2 FQNEAQ (reference sequence). CDR3 size: 16 residues. The CDR3 spells CASSSNLDRVPYEQYF. The variable domain in full, with the rest retrieved from reference TRBV7-9 and TRBJ2-7, is DTGVSQNPRHKITKRGQNVTFRCDPISEHNRLYWYRQTLGQGPEFLTYFQNEAQLEKSRLLSDRFSAERPKGSFSTLEIQRTEQGDSAMYLCASSSNLDRVPYEQYFGPGTRLTVT.

V gene TRBV12-3 or TRBV12-4 combines with J gene TRBJ1-5; TCRdb calls TRBD1, which cannot be checked without DNA. CDR3 size: 15 residues. CDR3 residues: CASSLGGTGPAPQHF.

J is TRBJ1-4 and V is TRBV9; without DNA, the TCRdb call of TRBD1 cannot be checked. The CDR3 is 15 amino acids. Germline-derived CDR1 and CDR2 are SGDLS and YYNGEE. CDR3: CASSPDRVGNEKLFF.

The chain carries TRBV24-1 and TRBJ2-3; absent DNA, TCRdb's TRBD2 call cannot be checked. This CDR3 is 16 amino acids long. Germline V gene sequence: CDR1 KGHDR, CDR2 SFDVKD. This chain's CDR3 is CATSDLPTSGTDTQYF.

This chain links TRBV19 with TRBJ1-5. CDR1 is LNHDA and CDR2 is SQIVND in the germline V gene (reference sequence). CDR3 size: 18 residues. The CDR3: CASSRKRAAAISNQPQHF.

The chain is built from TRBV6-1 and TRBJ2-3; TCRdb designates TRBD1, a call that cannot be tested without DNA. CDR1 is MNHNS and CDR2 is SASEGT in the germline V gene. The CDR3 is 14 amino acids. CDR3 amino acids: CASTPLSRTDTQYF.